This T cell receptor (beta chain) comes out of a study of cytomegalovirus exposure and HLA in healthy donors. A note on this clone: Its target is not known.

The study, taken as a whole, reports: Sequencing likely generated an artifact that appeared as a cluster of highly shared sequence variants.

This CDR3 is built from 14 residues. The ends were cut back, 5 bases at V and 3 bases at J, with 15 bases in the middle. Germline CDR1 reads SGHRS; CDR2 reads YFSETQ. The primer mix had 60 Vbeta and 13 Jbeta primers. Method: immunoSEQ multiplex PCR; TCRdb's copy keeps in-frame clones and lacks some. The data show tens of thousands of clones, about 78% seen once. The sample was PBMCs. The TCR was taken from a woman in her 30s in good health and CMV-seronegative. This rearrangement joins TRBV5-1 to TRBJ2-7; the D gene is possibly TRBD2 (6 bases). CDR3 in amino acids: CASSTRDSIYEQYF. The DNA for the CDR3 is TGCGCCAGCAGTACCAGGGACTCCATCTACGAGCAGTACTTC.